This section outlines one TCR beta chain sequence together with its context. The antigen remains undetermined. The read falls 3 residues short of the CDR3 end, and the missing part is taken from the germline J gene. Only in-frame clones appear in the TCRdb table, and some are missing; sequencing was by immunoSEQ multiplex PCR. Here the sample table reports 20,000 to 25,000 clones. The data are from a study of T cells in women clearing cervical HPV infection. Study overall: Controls' single incident HPV16 infection cleared within 12 months without precancer. Controls gave blood once infection was undetectable; cases at lesion identification.

Study findings and constraints: Timing of associations relative to infection is unclear; T-cell subsets were not isolated. Richness differences could reflect unmeasured T-cell content per sample.

This CDR3 has 16 amino acids. Trimming removed 6 bases from V and 4 bases from J; junction bases left unmatched: 8. Germline V gives CDR1 SNHLY, CDR2 FYNNEI. The chain carries TRBV2 and TRBJ1-5; 11 bases fit TRBD1. Sequencing was done on a sample of blood buffy coat. This clonotype originated in a woman between 18 and 70 years old with a cervical HPV16 infection that either progressed to CIN3+ or cleared (not recorded which). Incomplete CDR3 DNA: TGTGCCAGCAGCGGGGACAGGGGGGTAGGGAATCAGCCC. Protein: CASSGDRGVGNQP. From start to end, the CDR3 is CASSGDRGVGNQPQHF.